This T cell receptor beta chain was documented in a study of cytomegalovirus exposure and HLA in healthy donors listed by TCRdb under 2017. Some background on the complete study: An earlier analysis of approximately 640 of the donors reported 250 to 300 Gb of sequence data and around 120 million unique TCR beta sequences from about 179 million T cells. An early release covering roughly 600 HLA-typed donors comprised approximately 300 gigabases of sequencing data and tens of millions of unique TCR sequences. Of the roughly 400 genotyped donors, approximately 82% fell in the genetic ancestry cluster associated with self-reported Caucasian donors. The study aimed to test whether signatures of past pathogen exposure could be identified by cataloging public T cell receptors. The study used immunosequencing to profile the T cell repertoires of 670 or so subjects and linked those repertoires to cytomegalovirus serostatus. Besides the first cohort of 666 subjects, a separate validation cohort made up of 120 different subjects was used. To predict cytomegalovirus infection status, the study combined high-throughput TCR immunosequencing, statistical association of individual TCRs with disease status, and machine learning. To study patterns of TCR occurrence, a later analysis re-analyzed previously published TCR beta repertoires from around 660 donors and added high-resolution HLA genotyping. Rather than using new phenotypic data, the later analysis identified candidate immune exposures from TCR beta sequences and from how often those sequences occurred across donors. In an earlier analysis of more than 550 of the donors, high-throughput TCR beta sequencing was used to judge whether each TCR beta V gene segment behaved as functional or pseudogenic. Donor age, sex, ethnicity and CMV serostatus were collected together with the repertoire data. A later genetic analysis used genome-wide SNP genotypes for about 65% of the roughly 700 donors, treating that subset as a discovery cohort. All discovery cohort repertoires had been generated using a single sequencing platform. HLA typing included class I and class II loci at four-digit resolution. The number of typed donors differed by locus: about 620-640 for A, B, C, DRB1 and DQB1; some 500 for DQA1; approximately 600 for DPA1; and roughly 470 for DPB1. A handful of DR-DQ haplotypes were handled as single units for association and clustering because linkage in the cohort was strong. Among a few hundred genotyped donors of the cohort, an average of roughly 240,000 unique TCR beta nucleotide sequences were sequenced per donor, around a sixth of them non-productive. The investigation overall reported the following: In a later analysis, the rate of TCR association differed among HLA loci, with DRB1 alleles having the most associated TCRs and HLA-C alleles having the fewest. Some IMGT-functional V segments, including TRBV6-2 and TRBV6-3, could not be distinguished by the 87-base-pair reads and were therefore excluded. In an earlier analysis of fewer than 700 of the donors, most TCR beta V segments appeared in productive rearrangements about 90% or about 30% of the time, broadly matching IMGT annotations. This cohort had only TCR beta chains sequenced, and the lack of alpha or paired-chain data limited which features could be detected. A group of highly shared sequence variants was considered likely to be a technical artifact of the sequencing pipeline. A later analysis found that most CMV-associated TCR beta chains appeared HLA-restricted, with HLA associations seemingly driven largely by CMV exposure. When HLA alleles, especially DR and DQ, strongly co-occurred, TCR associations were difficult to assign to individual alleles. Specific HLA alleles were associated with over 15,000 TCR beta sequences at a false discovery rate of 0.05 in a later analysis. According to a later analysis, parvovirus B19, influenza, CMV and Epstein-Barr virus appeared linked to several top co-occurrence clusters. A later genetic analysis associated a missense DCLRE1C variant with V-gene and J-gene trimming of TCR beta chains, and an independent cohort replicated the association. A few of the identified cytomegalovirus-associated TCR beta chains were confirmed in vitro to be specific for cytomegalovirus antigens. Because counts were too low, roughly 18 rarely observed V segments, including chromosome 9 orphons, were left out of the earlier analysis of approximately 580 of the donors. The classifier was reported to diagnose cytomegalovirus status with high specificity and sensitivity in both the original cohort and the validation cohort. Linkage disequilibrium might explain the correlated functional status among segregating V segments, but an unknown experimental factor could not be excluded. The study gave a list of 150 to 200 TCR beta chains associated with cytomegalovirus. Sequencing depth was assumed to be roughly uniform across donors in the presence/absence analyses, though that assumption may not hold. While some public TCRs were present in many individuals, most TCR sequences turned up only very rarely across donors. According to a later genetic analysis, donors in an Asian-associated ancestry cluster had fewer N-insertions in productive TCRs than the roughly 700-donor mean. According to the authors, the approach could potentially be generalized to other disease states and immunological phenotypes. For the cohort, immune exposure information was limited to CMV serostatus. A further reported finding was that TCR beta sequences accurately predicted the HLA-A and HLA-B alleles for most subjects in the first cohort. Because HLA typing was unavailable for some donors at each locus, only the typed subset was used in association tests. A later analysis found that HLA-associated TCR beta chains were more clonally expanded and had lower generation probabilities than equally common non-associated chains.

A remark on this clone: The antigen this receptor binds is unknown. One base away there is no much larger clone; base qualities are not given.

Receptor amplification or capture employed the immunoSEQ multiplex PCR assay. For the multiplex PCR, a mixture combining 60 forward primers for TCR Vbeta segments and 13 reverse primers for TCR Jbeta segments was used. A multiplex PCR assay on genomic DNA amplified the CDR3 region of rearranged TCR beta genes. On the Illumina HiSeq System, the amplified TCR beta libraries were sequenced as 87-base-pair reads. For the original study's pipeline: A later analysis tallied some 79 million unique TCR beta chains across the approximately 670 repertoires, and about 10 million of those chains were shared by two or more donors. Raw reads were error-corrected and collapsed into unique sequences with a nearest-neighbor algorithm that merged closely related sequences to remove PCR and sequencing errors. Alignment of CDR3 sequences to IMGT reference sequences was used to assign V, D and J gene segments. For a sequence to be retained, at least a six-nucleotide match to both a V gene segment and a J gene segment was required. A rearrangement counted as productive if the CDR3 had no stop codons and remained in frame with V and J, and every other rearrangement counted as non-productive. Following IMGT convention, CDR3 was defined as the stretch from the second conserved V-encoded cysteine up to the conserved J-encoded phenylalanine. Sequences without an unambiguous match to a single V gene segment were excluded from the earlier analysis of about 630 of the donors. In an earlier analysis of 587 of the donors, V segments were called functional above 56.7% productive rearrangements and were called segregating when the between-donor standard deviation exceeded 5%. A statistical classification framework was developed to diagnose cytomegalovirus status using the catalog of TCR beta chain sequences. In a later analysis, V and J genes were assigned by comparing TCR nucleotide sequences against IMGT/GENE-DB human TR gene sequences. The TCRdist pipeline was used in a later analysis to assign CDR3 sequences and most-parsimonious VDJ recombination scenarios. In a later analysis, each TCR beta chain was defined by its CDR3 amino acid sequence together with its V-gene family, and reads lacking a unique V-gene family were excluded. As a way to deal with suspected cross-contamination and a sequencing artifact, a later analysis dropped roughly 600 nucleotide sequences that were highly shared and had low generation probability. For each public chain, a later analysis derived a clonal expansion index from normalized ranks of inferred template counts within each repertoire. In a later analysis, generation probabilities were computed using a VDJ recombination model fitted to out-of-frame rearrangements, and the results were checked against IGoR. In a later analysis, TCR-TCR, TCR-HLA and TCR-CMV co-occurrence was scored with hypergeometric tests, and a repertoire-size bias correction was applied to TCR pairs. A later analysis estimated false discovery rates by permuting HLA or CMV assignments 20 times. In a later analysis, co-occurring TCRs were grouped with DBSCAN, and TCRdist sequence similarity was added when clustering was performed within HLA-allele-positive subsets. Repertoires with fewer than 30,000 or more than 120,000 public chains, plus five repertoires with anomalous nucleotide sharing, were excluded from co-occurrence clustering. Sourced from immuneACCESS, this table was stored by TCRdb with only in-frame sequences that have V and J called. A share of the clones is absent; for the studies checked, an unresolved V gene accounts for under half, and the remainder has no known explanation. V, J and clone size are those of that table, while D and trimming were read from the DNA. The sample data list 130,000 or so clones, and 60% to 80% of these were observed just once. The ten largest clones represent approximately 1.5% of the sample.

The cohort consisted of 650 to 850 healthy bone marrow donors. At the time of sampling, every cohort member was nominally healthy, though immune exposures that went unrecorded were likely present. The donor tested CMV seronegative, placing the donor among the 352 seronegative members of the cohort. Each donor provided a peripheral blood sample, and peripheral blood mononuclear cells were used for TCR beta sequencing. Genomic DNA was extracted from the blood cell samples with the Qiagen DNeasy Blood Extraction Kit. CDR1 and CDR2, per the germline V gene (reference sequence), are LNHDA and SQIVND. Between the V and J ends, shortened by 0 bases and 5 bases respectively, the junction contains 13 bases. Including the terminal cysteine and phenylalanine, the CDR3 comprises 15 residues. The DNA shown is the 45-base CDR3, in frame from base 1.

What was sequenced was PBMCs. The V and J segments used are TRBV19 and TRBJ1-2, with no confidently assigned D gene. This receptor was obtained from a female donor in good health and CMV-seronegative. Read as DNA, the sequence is TGTGCCAGTAGTATAGATCTCGGGGAAGGATATGGCTACACCTTC. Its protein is CASSIDLGEGYGYTF.